The TCR beta chain under discussion was sequenced for a study of T cell responses to AZD1222 COVID-19 vaccine. This CDR3 is built from 16 residues. Germline V CDR1 and CDR2: KGHDR, SFDVKD. V was shortened by 0 bases and J by 2 bases, with 7 bases between the two germline ends. Generated by immunoSEQ multiplex PCR, the TCRdb table keeps only in-frame clones and is missing some. The sample gives some 150,000 clones, 80% to 95% of which show up once; 2.5% to 3.5% is in the top ten. Sequencing used peripheral blood, obtained 28 days after the second AZD1222 dose. The clonotype originates from an adult who received the AZD1222 COVID-19 vaccine. The J gene is TRBJ2-6, the V gene TRBV24-1, with D perhaps matching TRBD1 (5 bases). The CDR3 here is CATSDLRGAGANVLTF. CDR3 sequence (DNA): TGTGCCACCAGTGATTTGAGGGGCGCTGGGGCCAACGTCCTGACTTTC.